A single sample gave rise to the 9 T cell receptor beta chains below, sequenced in a study of T cell repertoires in cytomegalovirus infection (dated by TCRdb to the late 2010s). For sequencing, an Illumina HiSeq 1500 was employed. TCRdb handled the public reads itself, with Q25 trimming in fastp and clone calling in MiXCR, and kept productive beta chains. CDR3 protein sequences are deduplicated, and each keeps its most common genes and DNA. Present in this sample are some 150,000 distinct CDR3 sequences, 5% to 6.5% of which were seen just once. The leading ten clones occupy approximately 18% of the sample. Specimen: PBMCs. Receptors were obtained from a human donor in good health (CMV status not recorded). Some clones in this sample may be carry-over from other donors' samples.

This clonotype was seen more than once but under ten times. This chain links TRBV28 with TRBJ1-4, with TRBD1 identical over 7 bases. This CDR3 is 15 amino acids long. Germline V gene data show CDR1 as MDHEN and CDR2 as SYDVKM. The ends lost 5 bases at V and 8 bases at J; junction bases unmatched: 11. The CDR3 DNA reads TGTGCCAGCAGTCCATTACAGGGGAGGAGGGAAAAACTGTTTTTT. Protein product: CASSPLQGRREKLFF.

The chain links TRBV10-2 to TRBJ1-2, with TRBD1 matching over 7 bases. Germline V lookup: CDR1 WSHSY, CDR2 SAAADI. The CDR3 sequence is 14 residues long. V gave up 2 bases and J gave up 4 bases; unmatched junction bases: 4. CDR3 region: CASSETRGPYGYTF. The CDR3 region has the DNA TGCGCCAGCAGTGAGACGAGGGGGCCCTATGGCTACACCTTC.

This clonotype was seen a few times. CDR3 DNA sequence: TGCAGTGCTAGGGAACAGGGTAACCTACCCCTCCACTTT. Translation gives CSAREQGNLPLHF. The rearrangement uses TRBV20-1 and TRBJ1-6; possible D gene TRBD1, 6 bases. The CDR3 consists of 13 residues. Germline assignment: CDR1 DFQATT and CDR2 SNEGSKA (reference sequence). V lost 3 bases to trimming and J lost 12 bases, with 15 bases between them.

V is TRBV12-3 or TRBV12-4 and J is TRBJ2-1; D is unresolved. Trimming removed 6 bases at V and 7 bases at J, with 10 bases between. The CDR3 has 12 amino acids. This CDR3 reads CASSYLPNEQFF. In DNA form, the CDR3 reads TGTGCCAGCAGCTACCTGCCTAATGAGCAGTTCTTC.

This clonotype occurred many times. J is TRBJ2-6 and V is TRBV7-2; TRBD1 might be the D (6 bases). Trimming removed 6 bases at V and 2 bases at J, with 11 bases between. CDR1 and CDR2 (germline): SGHTA, FQGNSA. The CDR3 has 15 amino acids. The CDR3 nucleotides are TGTGCCAGCAGGCCCAGGGGAACTGGGGCCAACGTCCTGACTTTC. Residues: CASRPRGTGANVLTF.

V usage is TRBV12-3 or TRBV12-4 and J usage is TRBJ2-1; 8 bases are a match to TRBD2. V gave up 8 bases and J gave up 8 bases; unmatched junction bases: 11. The CDR3 is 14 residues long. The CDR3 sequence is CASGTGGHFYEQFF. Written as DNA, the CDR3 is TGTGCCAGCGGAACGGGGGGGCATTTCTATGAGCAGTTCTTC.

This clonotype was picked up many times. This chain links TRBV20-1 with TRBJ1-1; TRBD1 aligns across 9 bases. With V trimmed by 6 bases and J by 1 base, 3 bases remained unmatched. The CDR3 runs 13 residues. Per germline, CDR1 DFQATT and CDR2 SNEGSKA (reference sequence). CDR3 in amino acids: CSAGTGWNTEAFF. CDR3 DNA sequence: TGCAGTGCCGGGACAGGGTGGAACACTGAAGCTTTCTTT.

This clonotype was detected ten times or more. The gene calls are TRBV6-1 and TRBJ1-1; D remains ambiguous. The CDR3 runs to 18 residues. Germline CDR1 is MNHNS and CDR2 is SASEGT. V lost 6 bases, J lost 2 bases, and 25 bases lay in between. CDR3 sequence: CASSPSLGLADLNTEAFF. The CDR3 DNA reads as TGTGCCAGCAGCCCTTCCCTTGGCCTGGCGGATCTAAACACTGAAGCTTTCTTT.

This clonotype was counted between two and nine times. The chain couples TRBV5-1 to TRBJ1-1; D is ambiguous. The germline CDR1 and CDR2 sequences are SGHRS and YFSETQ. The CDR3 has 13 residues. V lost 4 bases to trimming and J lost 1 base, with 8 bases between them. Here the CDR3 DNA reads TGCGCCAGCAGCCCGGATCCGAACACTGAAGCTTTCTTT. Translating it yields CASSPDPNTEAFF.